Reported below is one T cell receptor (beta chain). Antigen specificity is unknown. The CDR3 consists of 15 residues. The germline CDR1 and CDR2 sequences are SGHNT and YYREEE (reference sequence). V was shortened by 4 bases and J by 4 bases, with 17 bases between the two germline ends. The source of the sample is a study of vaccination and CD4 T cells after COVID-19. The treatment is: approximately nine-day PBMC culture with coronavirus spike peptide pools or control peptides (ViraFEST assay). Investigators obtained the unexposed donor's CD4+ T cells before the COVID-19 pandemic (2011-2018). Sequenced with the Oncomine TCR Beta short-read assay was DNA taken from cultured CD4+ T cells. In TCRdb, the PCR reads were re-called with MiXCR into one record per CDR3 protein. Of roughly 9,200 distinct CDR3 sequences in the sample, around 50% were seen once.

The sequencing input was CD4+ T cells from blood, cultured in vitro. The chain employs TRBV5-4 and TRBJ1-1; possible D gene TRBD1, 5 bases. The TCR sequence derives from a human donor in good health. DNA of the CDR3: TGTGCCAGCAGCGGGGGTTTGGGGGTGGGCACTGAAGCTTTCTTT. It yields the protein CASSGGLGVGTEAFF. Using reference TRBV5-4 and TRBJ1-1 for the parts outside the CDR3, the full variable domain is ETGVTQSPTHLIKTRGQQVTLRCSSQSGHNTVSWYQQALGQGPQFIFQYYREEENGRGNFPPRFSGLQFPNYSSELNVNALELDDSALYLCASSGGLGVGTEAFFGQGTRLTVV.